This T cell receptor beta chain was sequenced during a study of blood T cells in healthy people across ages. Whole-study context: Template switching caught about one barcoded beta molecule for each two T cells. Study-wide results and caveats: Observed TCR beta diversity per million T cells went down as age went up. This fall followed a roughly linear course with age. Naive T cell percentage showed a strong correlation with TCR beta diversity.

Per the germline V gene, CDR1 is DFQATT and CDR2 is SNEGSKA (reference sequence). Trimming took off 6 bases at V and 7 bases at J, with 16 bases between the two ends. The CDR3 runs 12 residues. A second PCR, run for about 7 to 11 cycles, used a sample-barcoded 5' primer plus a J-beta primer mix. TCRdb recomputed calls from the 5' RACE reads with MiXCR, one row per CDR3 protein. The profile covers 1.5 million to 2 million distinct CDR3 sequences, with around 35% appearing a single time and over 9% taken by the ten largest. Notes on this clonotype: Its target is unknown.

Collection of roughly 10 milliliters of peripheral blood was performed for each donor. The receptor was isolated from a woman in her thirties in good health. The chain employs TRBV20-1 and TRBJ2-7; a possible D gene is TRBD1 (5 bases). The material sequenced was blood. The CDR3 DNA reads TGCAGTGCCATTGGGGCAGCCGAGGAGCAGTACTTC. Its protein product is CSAIGAAEEQYF.